This T cell receptor (beta chain) was recovered during a study of blood T cell repertoires in COVID-19. The overall study: From the United States, Italy and Spain came samples of acute and convalescent COVID-19. PBMCs, B-cell-depleted T cells, or T cells were the source of the cDNA or gDNA that made up the material.

The CDR3 length is 15 residues. Trimming pared 7 bases from V and 7 bases from J, leaving 19 bases between. The germline V gene has CDR1 MNHEY and CDR2 SVGAGI. As originally analysed: Reference gene primer amplification yielded estimated nucleated cell counts. Clones were read by immunoSEQ multiplex PCR, and TCRdb kept only the in-frame ones, dropping some. D and trimming were read from the DNA, whereas the V and J calls and clone size are those reported in that table. The sample contains around 59,000 clones, 80% to 85% of which appear only once. The chain couples TRBV6-5 to TRBJ1-4; D perhaps matches TRBD1 (6 bases). The source is a woman older than 75 with active or convalescent COVID-19. The sequencing sample was made of peripheral blood. The CDR3 DNA follows: TGTGCCAGCACCAGGGGAGGGGCAAGGGGTGAAAAACTGTTTTTT. This codes for CASTRGGARGEKLFF.